This T cell receptor (beta chain) was identified in a study of shared clonotypes between healthy human individuals. CDR1 and CDR2 from the germline V gene are SGHTA and FQGNSA. The CDR3 is 14 amino acids. Deletions cut 0 bases from V and 8 bases from J, with 13 bases between. For this clone: Its antigen remains unknown.

An even split of each subset's genomic DNA across several immunoSEQ plates was performed. Sorted-subset replicate PCRs used about 190 ng of genomic DNA. This amount corresponded to about 30,000 T cell genomes. Sequencing was performed with immunoSEQ multiplex PCR; in TCRdb, only in-frame clones are kept and a portion is missing. In the table there are some 2.3 million clones, approximately 93% of which are singletons. General study points: Estimated richness values were generally larger in naive subsets than in memory subsets.

This TCR came from a man in his late teens or twenties in good health. Some clones in this sample may be carry-over from other donors' samples. This chain uses TRBV7-2 with TRBJ1-2; D not certain. The sequenced material came from naive CD4+ T cells from PBMCs. The subset here: CD45RA+ positively selected. The CDR3 region is CASSLAFRGDGYTF. CDR3 in DNA: TGTGCCAGCAGCTTAGCGTTTAGAGGAGACGGCTACACCTTC.